The 8 T cell receptor beta chains below come from one sample, sequenced in a study of cytomegalovirus exposure and HLA in healthy donors. Amplification used 60 Vbeta primers and 13 Jbeta primers. The protocol was immunoSEQ multiplex PCR, while the TCRdb copy is restricted to in-frame clones and leaves out a portion. The sample includes over 250,000 clones, roughly 89% of them seen just once. The specimen was PBMCs. These receptors came from a man aged 40-49 years in good health and CMV-seropositive.

This sequence joins TRBV27 and TRBJ1-1; 9 positions match TRBD1. Trimming at V came to 7 bases and at J to 6 bases, leaving 6 bases not matched to a gene. The CDR3 loop spans 13 amino acids. The V gene's germline CDR1 is MNHEY and CDR2 SMNVEV (reference sequence). The chain's CDR3 is CASNRQGGAEAFF. The CDR3 DNA is TGTGCCAGCAACAGACAGGGGGGTGCTGAAGCTTTCTTT.

The V call is TRBV30, the J call TRBJ2-7; TRBD2 matches at 12 bases. The CDR3 runs to 13 residues. Per the germline V gene, CDR1 is GTSNPN and CDR2 is SVGIG (reference sequence). The V segment lost 4 bases and the J segment 6 bases; nucleotides outside the gene matches: 4. CDR3 nucleotide sequence: TGTGCCTGGAAGACTAGCGGGAGCAGCGAGCAGTACTTC. Translating it yields CAWKTSGSSEQYF. Filled out from reference TRBV30 and TRBJ2-7, the complete variable domain reads SQTIHQWPATLVQPVGSPLSLECTVEGTSNPNLYWYRQAAGRGLQLLFYSVGIGQISSEVPQNLSASRPQDRQFILSSKKLLLSDSGFYLCAWKTSGSSEQYFGPGTRLTVT.

This chain joins TRBV19 and TRBJ2-2; 13 bases align to TRBD2. This CDR3 is 16 amino acids long. V trimming: 4 bases; J trimming: 5 bases; junction bases outside the gene matches: 4. The germline V gene has CDR1 LNHDA and CDR2 SQIVND (reference sequence). CDR3 in amino acids: CASSSGLAGVTGELFF. For the CDR3, the DNA is TGTGCCAGTAGTAGCGGACTAGCGGGAGTAACCGGGGAGCTGTTTTTT.

In nucleotides, the CDR3 is TGTGCCAGCCAACGAATTGGGCGGGGAGGAGAGACCCAGTACTTC. Its translation: CASQRIGRGGETQYF. V gene TRBV19 combines with J gene TRBJ2-5; weak D call: TRBD2 (6 bases). V dropped 9 bases and J dropped 4 bases, with 21 bases sitting between them. The CDR3 totals 15 residues. CDR1 and CDR2 (germline): LNHDA, SQIVND (reference sequence).

The genes are TRBV2 and TRBJ2-5; D perhaps matches TRBD1 (6 bases). The CDR3 has 13 amino acids. Germline loops: CDR1 SNHLY, CDR2 FYNNEI. The germline V and J ends were trimmed by 8 bases and 2 bases, with 12 bases remaining between them. In DNA, the CDR3 is TGTGCCAGCTCTCGGGACATACAAGAGACCCAGTACTTC. Its translation is CASSRDIQETQYF.

The J gene is TRBJ1-1, the V gene TRBV4-1; 8 bases match TRBD1. CDR3 length equals 15 residues. Looked up from germline, CDR1 is MGHRA and CDR2 is YSYEKL. V shed 2 bases and J 4 bases; nucleotides not matched to a gene: 6. Here the CDR3 DNA reads TGCGCCAGCAGCCAACCGTGGACAGGGAGCACTGAAGCTTTCTTT. Protein: CASSQPWTGSTEAFF.

V gene TRBV28 combines with J gene TRBJ1-1; 12 bases align to TRBD1. CDR3 length: 16 residues. The V gene end was trimmed by 6 bases and the J gene end by 6 bases; junction bases not matched to a gene: 11. CDR1 and CDR2 (germline): MDHEN, SYDVKM. This CDR3 reads CASRPGTGGRSAEAFF. The CDR3 coding sequence is TGTGCCAGCAGGCCAGGGACAGGGGGCCGGTCCGCTGAAGCTTTCTTT.

The rearrangement joins TRBV28 to TRBJ1-5; 7 positions agree with TRBD1. With V trimmed by 11 bases and J by 4 bases, 11 bases remained unmatched. CDR1 and CDR2 from the germline V gene are MDHEN and SYDVKM. The CDR3 loop spans 14 amino acids. CDR3 loop: CASKTGTANQPQHF. For the CDR3, the DNA is TGTGCCTCGAAAACCGGGACAGCTAATCAGCCCCAGCATTTT.